In this sample, the clone carrying this TCR beta chain turned up many times. Its antigen is unidentified. Per germline, CDR1 GTSNPN and CDR2 SVGIG (reference sequence). V shed 5 bases and J 5 bases; nucleotides not matched to a gene: 8. The CDR3 is made up of 16 amino acids. The entry originates in a study of T cells in Graves' hyperthyroidism and ophthalmopathy. The CDR3 regions of TCR beta were amplified from RNA transcripts. TCR CDR3 regions were first amplified by RT-PCR with HTBI primers. In TCRdb, the multiplex PCR reads were re-called with MiXCR into one record per CDR3 protein. The profile shows hundreds of thousands of distinct CDR3 sequences, around 13% of them singletons. Used for diagnoses were clinical symptoms, serum thyroxine and TRAb, thyroid ultrasound and orbital computed tomography. PBMCs were obtained from approximately 10 ml fresh peripheral blood. Broader study findings: Blood held most thyroid clonotypes expanded above 0.001 frequency. Model-based prediction identified ophthalmopathy a median around 6.7 months prior to its onset.

Sequences were obtained from blood. V and J are TRBV30 and TRBJ2-5; 16 nucleotides line up with TRBD2. The receptor's source is a young woman with Graves' hyperthyroidism that later progressed to Graves' ophthalmopathy. The CDR3 region is CAWGTSGRALSETQYF. The CDR3, as DNA: TGTGCCTGGGGGACTAGCGGGAGGGCCCTGAGCGAGACCCAGTACTTC.